This TCR beta chain emerged from a study of Graves' ophthalmopathy and Graves' hyperthyroidism. Study in general: Before any treatment was given, at initial diagnosis, peripheral blood was collected.

The germline V gene encodes CDR1 MNHEY and CDR2 SVGEGT. CDR3 length: 12 residues. The V gene lost 2 bases and the J gene lost 8 bases, with 9 bases spanning the gap. From RNA, the CDR3 regions of TCR beta chains were amplified and sequenced. HTBI-primed RT-PCR formed the first round, and a multiplex PCR formed the second. TCRdb reanalysed the multiplex PCR reads using MiXCR and keeps one entry per CDR3 protein. The repertoire includes about 620,000 distinct CDR3 sequences, 22% of them detected once, and approximately 7% sits in the top ten. The sample was peripheral blood. The receptor was derived from a woman between 18 and 29 years old with stable Graves' hyperthyroidism. Some clones in this sample may be carry-over from other donors' samples. The chain couples TRBV6-2 or TRBV6-3 to TRBJ2-5, with D maybe TRBD2 (6 bases). The DNA for the CDR3 is TGTGCCAGCAGTTACGGGGGAGGAACCCAGTACTTC. This sequence encodes CASSYGGGTQYF.